This T cell receptor beta chain came from a study of blood T cell repertoires in COVID-19. The method was immunoSEQ multiplex PCR; TCRdb's version includes in-frame clones alone and lacks a portion of them. This table holds more than 150,000 clones, approximately 90% found once. Losses at the gene ends were 3 bases for V and 4 bases for J; bases not matched to a gene: 9. Per germline, CDR1 LNHDA and CDR2 SQIVND (reference sequence). This CDR3 comprises 16 residues. Sequenced sample: peripheral blood. This clonotype originated in a man in his 70s with active or convalescent COVID-19. This chain joins TRBV19 and TRBJ1-1; 9 bases line up with TRBD1. CDR3 coding DNA: TGTGCCAGTAGTATGGTGGGACAGGGAGCAAGCACTGAAGCTTTCTTT. Protein: CASSMVGQGASTEAFF. The variable domain in full, completed from reference TRBV19 and TRBJ1-1, reads DGGITQSPKYLFRKEGQNVTLSCEQNLNHDAMYWYRQDPGQGLRLIYYSQIVNDFQKGDIAEGYSVSREKKESFPLTVTSAQKNPTAFYLCASSMVGQGASTEAFFGQGTRLTVV.